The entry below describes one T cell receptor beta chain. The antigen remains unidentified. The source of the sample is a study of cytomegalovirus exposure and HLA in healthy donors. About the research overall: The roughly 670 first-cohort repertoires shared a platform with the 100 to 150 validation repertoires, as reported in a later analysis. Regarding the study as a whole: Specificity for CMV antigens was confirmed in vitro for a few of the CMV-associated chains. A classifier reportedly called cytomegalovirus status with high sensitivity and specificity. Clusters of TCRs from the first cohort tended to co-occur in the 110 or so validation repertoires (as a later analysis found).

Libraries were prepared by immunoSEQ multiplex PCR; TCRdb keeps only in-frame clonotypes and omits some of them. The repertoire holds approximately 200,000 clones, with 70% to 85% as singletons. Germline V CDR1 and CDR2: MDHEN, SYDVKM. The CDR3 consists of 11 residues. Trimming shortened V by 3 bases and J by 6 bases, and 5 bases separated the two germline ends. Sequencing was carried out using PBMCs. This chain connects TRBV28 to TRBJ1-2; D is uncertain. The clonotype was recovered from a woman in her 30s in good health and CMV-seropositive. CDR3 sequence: CASSLRDGYTF. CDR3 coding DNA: TGTGCCAGCAGTTTGCGGGATGGCTACACCTTC.